This T cell receptor (beta chain) appears in the sequencing data of a study of blood T cell repertoires in COVID-19. This clone showed up just once. Clones were sequenced by immunoSEQ multiplex PCR, and TCRdb holds only the in-frame ones, with some missing. This sample yields hundreds of thousands of clones, of which roughly 85% are seen a single time; just over 7% belongs to the top ten. This CDR3 region has 14 residues. Trimming removed 7 bases from V and 0 bases from J, with 12 bases in between. Looked up from germline, CDR1 is ENHRY and CDR2 is SYGVKD. The clonotype was recovered from a human donor in a cohort sampled during active COVID-19. V gene TRBV10-3 combines with J gene TRBJ1-1; TRBD1 might be the D (6 bases). The sample was peripheral blood. CDR3: CAITEGELNTEAFF. The CDR3, as DNA: TGTGCCATCACCGAGGGGGAGCTGAACACTGAAGCTTTCTTT.